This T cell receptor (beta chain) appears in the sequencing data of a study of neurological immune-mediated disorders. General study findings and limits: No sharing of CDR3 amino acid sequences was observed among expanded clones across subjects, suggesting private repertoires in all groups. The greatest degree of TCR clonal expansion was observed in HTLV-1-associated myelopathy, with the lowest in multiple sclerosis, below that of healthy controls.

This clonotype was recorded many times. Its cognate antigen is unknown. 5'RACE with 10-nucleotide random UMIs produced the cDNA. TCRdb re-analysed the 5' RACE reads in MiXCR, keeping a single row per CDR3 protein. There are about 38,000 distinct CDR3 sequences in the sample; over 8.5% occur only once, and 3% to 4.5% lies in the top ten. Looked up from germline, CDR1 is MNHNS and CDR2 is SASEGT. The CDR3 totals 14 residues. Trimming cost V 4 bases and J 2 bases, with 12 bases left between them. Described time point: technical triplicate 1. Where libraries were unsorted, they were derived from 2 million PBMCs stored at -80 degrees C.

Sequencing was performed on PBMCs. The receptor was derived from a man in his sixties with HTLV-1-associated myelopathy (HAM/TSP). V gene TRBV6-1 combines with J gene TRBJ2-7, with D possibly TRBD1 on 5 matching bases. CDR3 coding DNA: TGTGCCAGCAGTGTAACGGACATTACCTACGAGCAGTACTTC. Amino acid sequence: CASSVTDITYEQYF.